The source of this T cell receptor beta chain is a study of a mutant IDH1 vaccine in newly diagnosed glioma. Whole-study context: Of the patients given treatment, around 60% were male and around 38% were female, and a mean age of roughly 40 years was recorded.

Sequenced by immunoSEQ multiplex PCR; TCRdb stores in-frame clones only, minus some. Of about 88,000 clones in the sample, roughly 82% were seen once. Between the trimmed V and J ends, which lost 1 base and 12 bases, there was a span of 16 bases. The CDR3 extends over 15 amino acids. The V gene's germline CDR1 is SNHLY and CDR2 FYNNEI. Time point denoted: baseline, week 1 (first vaccination visit). Indicated treatment: pre-vaccination baseline after standard-of-care therapy. Newly diagnosed WHO grade 3 or 4 IDH1-mutant, ATRX-lost astrocytomas were identified in the donors. The sample here was PBMCs, taken from a glioma patient treated with radiotherapy, temozolomide or both. The chain has TRBV2 and TRBJ1-6; D possibly corresponds to TRBD1 (6 bases). This receptor was obtained from a middle-aged man with glioma. Some clones in this sample may be carry-over from other donors' samples. The DNA of the CDR3 is TGTGCCAGCAGTGAAGAGGCAGGGGCGGTTGGACCCCTCCACTTT. Amino acids: CASSEEAGAVGPLHF.